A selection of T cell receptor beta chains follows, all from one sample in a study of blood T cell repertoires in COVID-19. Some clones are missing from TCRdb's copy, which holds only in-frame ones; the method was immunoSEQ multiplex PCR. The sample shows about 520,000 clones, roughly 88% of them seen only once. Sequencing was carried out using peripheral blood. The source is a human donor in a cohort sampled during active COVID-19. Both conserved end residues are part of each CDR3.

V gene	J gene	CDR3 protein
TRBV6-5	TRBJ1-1	CASRVGEGTEAFF
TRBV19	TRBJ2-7	CASSQSPFGTYEQYF
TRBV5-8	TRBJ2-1	CASSLAPGEANEQFF
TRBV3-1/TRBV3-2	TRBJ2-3	CASSQVFTGVGPTDTQYF
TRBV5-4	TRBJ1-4	CASSSGVSDEKLFF
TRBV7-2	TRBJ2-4	CASSISGASGDIQYF
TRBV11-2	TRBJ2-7	CASSLGAGGTYEQYF
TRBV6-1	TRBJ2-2	CASSERLAGDTGELFF
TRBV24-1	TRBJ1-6	CATRGRLTDNSPLHF
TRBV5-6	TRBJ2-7	CASSPLPRTSGSYEQYF
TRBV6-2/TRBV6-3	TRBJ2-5	CASSLSGMAGGTQYF
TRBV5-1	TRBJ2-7	CASSLVGTSHYEQYF
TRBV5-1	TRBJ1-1	CASSLVGRGDTEAFF
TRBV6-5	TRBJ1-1	CASRATGGSTEAFF
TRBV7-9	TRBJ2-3	CAGGLSSTDTQYF
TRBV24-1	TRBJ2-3	CATSDLRGGGPFDTQYF
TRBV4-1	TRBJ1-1	CASSYRGNTEAFF
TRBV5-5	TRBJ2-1	CASSLRLAGLYNEQFF